This T cell receptor beta chain comes out of a study of blood T cell repertoires in COVID-19. Study-wide context: Sample material is recorded as cDNA or gDNA derived from T cells, B-cell-depleted T cells, or PBMCs.

Germline V CDR1 and CDR2: LNHDA, SQIVND (reference sequence). The CDR3 is 15 amino acids. The J segment lost 3 bases and the V segment lost 7 bases, leaving 7 bases of the junction unmatched. Per the authors' pipeline: The assay estimated nucleated cells by amplifying reference gene primers. This table comes from immunoSEQ multiplex PCR, and its TCRdb copy is limited to in-frame clones, with some not included. From that table come the V and J calls and clone size; the DNA was used to work out D and trimming. The table records about 110,000 clones, 89% of them present only once. The gene calls are TRBV19 and TRBJ2-1; 9 nucleotides align to TRBD1. The clonotype was recovered from a man in his forties with active or convalescent COVID-19. Sequenced material: peripheral blood. The CDR3 here is CASTATGGGYNEQFF. In nucleotides, the CDR3 is TGTGCCAGTACCGCCACAGGGGGCGGCTACAATGAGCAGTTCTTC.